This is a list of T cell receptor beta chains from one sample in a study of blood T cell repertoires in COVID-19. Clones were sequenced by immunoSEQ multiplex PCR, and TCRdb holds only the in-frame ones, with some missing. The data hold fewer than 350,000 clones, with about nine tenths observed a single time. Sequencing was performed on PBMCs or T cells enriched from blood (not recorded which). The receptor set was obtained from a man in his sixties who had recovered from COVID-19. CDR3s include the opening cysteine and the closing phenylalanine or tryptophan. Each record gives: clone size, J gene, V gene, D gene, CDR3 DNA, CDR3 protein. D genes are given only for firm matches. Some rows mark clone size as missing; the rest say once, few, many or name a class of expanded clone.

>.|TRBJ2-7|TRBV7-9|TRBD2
TGTGCCAGCAGCCGGGGGCTAGCGGGAGGGTTCTACGAGCAGTACTTC
CASSRGLAGGFYEQYF
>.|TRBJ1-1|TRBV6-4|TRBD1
TGTGCCAGCAGTCTTTCAGGGGGGAACACTGAAGCTTTCTTT
CASSLSGGNTEAFF
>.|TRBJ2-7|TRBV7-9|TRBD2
TGTGCCAGCAGCTTACTAGCGGAGACCTACGAGCAGTACTTC
CASSLLAETYEQYF
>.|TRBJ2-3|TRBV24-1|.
TGTGCCACCAGTGATCCCCGAGGGAGAGGCACAGATACGCAGTATTTT
CATSDPRGRGTDTQYF
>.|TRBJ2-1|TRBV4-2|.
TGTGCCAGCAGCCAAGATAGTTTCTCGAACCACAATGAGCAGTTCTTC
CASSQDSFSNHNEQFF
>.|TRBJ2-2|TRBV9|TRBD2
TGTGCCAGCGGGGGTAGCGGGAACCCCGGGGAGCTGTTTTTT
CASGGSGNPGELFF
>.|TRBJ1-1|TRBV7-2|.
TGTGCCAGCAGCTTAAAGCCAACTGAAGCTTTCTTT
CASSLKPTEAFF
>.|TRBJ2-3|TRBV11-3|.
TGTGCCAGCAGCTCGCGGGCCGGAGATACGCAGTATTTT
CASSSRAGDTQYF
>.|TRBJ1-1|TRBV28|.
TGTGCCAGCAGTGCCAGGGGCACTGAAGCTTTCTTT
CASSARGTEAFF
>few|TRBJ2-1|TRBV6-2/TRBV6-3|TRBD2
TGTGCCAGCAGTGACACGACTAGCGGGCACAATGAGCAGTTCTTC
CASSDTTSGHNEQFF
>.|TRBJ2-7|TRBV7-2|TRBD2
TGTGCCAGCAGCTTAGACCGCCTAGCGGGGGGCGAGCAGTACTTC
CASSLDRLAGGEQYF
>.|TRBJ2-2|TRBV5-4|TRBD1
TGTGCCAGCAGCCGTGGGACAGCCTCCACCGGGGAGCTGTTTTTT
CASSRGTASTGELFF
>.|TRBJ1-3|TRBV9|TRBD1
TGTGCCAGCAGCGACCTAGGGGGCGCAGATGGAAACACCATATATTTT
CASSDLGGADGNTIYF
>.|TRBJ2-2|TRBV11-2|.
TGTGCCAGCAGCTTAGACTTTAACACCGGGGAGCTGTTTTTT
CASSLDFNTGELFF
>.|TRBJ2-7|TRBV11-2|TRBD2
TGTGCCAGCAGCTCCTTCCCTGGTAGCGGGAGAGGCTACGAGCAGTACTTC
CASSSFPGSGRGYEQYF
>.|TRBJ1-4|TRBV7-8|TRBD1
TGTGCCAGCAGCTGGGGACAGGGGGCGGTCAATGAAAAACTGTTTTTT
CASSWGQGAVNEKLFF
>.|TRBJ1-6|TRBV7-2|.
TGTGCCAGCAGCTTAACAGACCTTCAGCCCCTCCACTTT
CASSLTDLQPLHF
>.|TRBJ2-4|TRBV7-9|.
TGTGCCAGCAGCCCTCTTAGCGGAGTAGCCAAAAACATTCAGTACTTC
CASSPLSGVAKNIQYF
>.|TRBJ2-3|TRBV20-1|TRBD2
TGCAGTGCTAGAGATCTAGCGGGTCCGTATTTT
CSARDLAGPYF
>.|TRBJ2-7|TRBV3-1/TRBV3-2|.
TGTGCCAGCAGCCAAGAAGTCAGAGGATCCTACGAGCAGTACTTC
CASSQEVRGSYEQYF
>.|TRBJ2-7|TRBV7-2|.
TGTGCCAGCAGCACGAGGACTAACACCTACGAGCAGTACTTC
CASSTRTNTYEQYF
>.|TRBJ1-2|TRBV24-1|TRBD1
TGTGCCACCAGTGGGAGCGCGACAGGGGTCTATGGCTACACCTTC
CATSGSATGVYGYTF
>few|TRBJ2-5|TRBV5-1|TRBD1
TGCGCCAGCAGCCCAGGGACAGCCCCCCAAGAGACCCAGTACTTC
CASSPGTAPQETQYF
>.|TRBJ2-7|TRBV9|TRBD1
TGTGCCAGCAGCGAAGGACAGGGTGTAGGCTACGAGCAGTACTTC
CASSEGQGVGYEQYF
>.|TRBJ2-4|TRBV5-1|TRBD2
TGCGCCAGCAGCTTGGATAGACTAGCGGGAGGGCCGGCCAAAAACATTCAGTACTTC
CASSLDRLAGGPAKNIQYF
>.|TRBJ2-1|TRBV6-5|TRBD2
TGTGCCAGCAGTTTCGATAGCGGGAGGGCCGGGAATGAGCAGTTCTTC
CASSFDSGRAGNEQFF
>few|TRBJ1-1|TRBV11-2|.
TGTGCCAGCAGCTCTCGTTCGAGCCCCGACACTGAAGCTTTCTTT
CASSSRSSPDTEAFF
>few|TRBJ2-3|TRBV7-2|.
TGTGCCAGCAGCTTACTTAGCCAGGGGACAGATACGCAGTATTTT
CASSLLSQGTDTQYF
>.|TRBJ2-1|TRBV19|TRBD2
TGTGCCAGTAGTATAGGTCGGCTAGCGGGGGTTGACGGTGAGCAGTTCTTC
CASSIGRLAGVDGEQFF
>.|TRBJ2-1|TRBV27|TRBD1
TGTGCCAGCAGTTTAAGGGACAGGGGCAATGAGCAGTTCTTC
CASSLRDRGNEQFF
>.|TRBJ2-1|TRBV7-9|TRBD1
TGTGCCAGCAGCCCTCGGGACAGGGTCAAGAGGTCCTACAATGAGCAGTTCTTC
CASSPRDRVKRSYNEQFF
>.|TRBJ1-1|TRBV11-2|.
TGTGCCAGCAGCCTTTCGATGCAGTTAAACACTGAAGCTTTCTTT
CASSLSMQLNTEAFF